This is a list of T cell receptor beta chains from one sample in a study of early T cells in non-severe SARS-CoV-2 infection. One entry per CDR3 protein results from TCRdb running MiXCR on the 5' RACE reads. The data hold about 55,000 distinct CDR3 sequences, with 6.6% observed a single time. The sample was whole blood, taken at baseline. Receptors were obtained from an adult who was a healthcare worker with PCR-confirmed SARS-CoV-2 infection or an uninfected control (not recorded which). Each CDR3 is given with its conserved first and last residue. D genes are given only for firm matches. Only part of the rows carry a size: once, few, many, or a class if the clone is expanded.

TGTGCCAGTAGTTCCATAGACGGATACGAGCAGTACTTC | CASSSIDGYEQYF | TRBV19 | NA | many | TRBJ2-7
TGTGCCACCAGCACCCCTCAAGAGACCCAGTACTTC | CATSTPQETQYF | TRBV15 | NA | NA | TRBJ2-5
TGCGCCAGCAGCTTGGAAGCGCCGACATGGGCTACCTACAATGAGCAGTTCTTC | CASSLEAPTWATYNEQFF | TRBV5-1 | NA | NA | TRBJ2-1
TGTGCCAGCAGTGAATTCACTGGGAATCAGCCCCAGCATTTT | CASSEFTGNQPQHF | TRBV2 | NA | few | TRBJ1-5
TGTGCCAGCAGCTCGATAGCGGGGGGGCAGGGAGATACGCAGTATTTT | CASSSIAGGQGDTQYF | TRBV7-2 | TRBD2 | many | TRBJ2-3
TGCGCCAGCAGGGCCGGTTTAGAGTCCTACAATGAGCAGTTCTTC | CASRAGLESYNEQFF | TRBV10-1 | NA | few | TRBJ2-1
TGTGCCAGCAGTTTACGAGGGCCGAACACTGAAGCTTTCTTT | CASSLRGPNTEAFF | TRBV27 | NA | many | TRBJ1-1
TGTGCCAGCAATGCAGGGAGGGGAGTTAGGTACACTGAAGCTTTCTTT | CASNAGRGVRYTEAFF | TRBV28 | NA | few | TRBJ1-1
TGTGCCAGCAGAGTAGAATATCTAATGAACACTGAAGCTTTCTTT | CASRVEYLMNTEAFF | TRBV6-1 | NA | many | TRBJ1-1
TGTGCCAGCAGTTGGGGCAGGAACACTGAAGCTTTCTTT | CASSWGRNTEAFF | TRBV12-3/TRBV12-4 | NA | many | TRBJ1-1